A single T cell receptor (beta chain) is shown here with its context. Its antigen remains undetermined. No qualities accompany the bases; no much larger clone lies one base away. From the germline V gene (reference sequence), CDR1 is MNHEY and CDR2 is SMNVEV. Ends trimmed: V by 2 bases, J by 2 bases; bases unmatched to a gene: 12. Taken from cysteine to phenylalanine, the CDR3 has 18 residues. The read is trimmed to its CDR3 DNA, 54 bases read in frame from base 1. This sample is drawn from a study of blood T cell repertoires in COVID-19 (dated by TCRdb to about 2020). With regard to the full study: Samples covering the acute and convalescent phases of COVID-19 were provided by collaborators in the United States, Italy and Spain. The prospective study material was composed of cDNA or gDNA derived from T cells, B-cell-depleted T cells, or PBMCs. Deeply sampled blood TCRbeta repertoires from subjects exposed to, actively infected with, or recovered from COVID-19 were included in the dataset. The repertoires were released in a freely available public database meant as a resource for research on the immune response to SARS-CoV-2. The samples were drawn from two sources: the first 160 participants of the ongoing ImmuneRACE study, and 950 to 1,500 subjects contributed by 6 global collaborators. Sample metadata almost always included a de-identified subject ID, COVID-19 status, age in years and sex. HLA class I and class II types, where available, came from metadata supplied by the sample provider rather than from assay-based typing.

Summary of the overall study and its limitations: The amount of clinical and demographic metadata varied by source and participant and was provided uncurated.

TCRbeta CDR3 regions were amplified from genomic DNA using the immunoSEQ Assay, a bias-controlled multiplex PCR. Regarding the original processing steps: Nucleated cell counts per sample were estimated from amplification of reference gene primers within the assay. To quantify the absolute abundance of each unique TCRbeta CDR3 rearrangement, sequence reads were collapsed and filtered. For each sample, productive Simpson clonality was calculated as the square root of Simpson's diversity index across productive rearrangements. TCRdb re-hosts the immuneACCESS table, in-frame sequences only. Its copies lack some clones; in the studies checked, an unresolved V gene accounts for under half of them, and the cause for the rest is not known. The V and J calls and clone size come from that table; D and trimming were worked out from the DNA. The sample records approximately 80,000 clones, under 90% of which are singletons. The ten top clones hold about 45% of the sample.

The collaborating institutions used their own protocols to collect whole blood in K2EDTA tubes. For TCRbeta analysis, collaborators shipped samples in one of three forms: frozen whole blood, isolated PBMCs, or DNA extracted from either of those sample types. The chain is assembled from TRBV27 and TRBJ2-4, and TRBD2 aligns with 7 junction nucleotides. What was sequenced was peripheral blood. The origin of this receptor is an elderly man with acute or convalescent COVID-19. The CDR3 region: CASSLGLAAISTKNIQYF. Here is the DNA: TGTGCCAGCAGTTTAGGGCTAGCGGCAATTTCTACCAAAAACATTCAGTACTTC.